A single sample is the source of the 26 T cell receptor beta chains below, sequenced in a study of identical twins. TCRdb re-derived calls from the 5' RACE reads in MiXCR, one entry per CDR3 protein. The sample holds approximately 140,000 distinct CDR3 sequences, 3.5% seen once. Sample: memory T cells sorted from blood. These TCRs come from a man between 18 and 29 years old in good health.

In its sample, this clonotype was seen many times. The chain uses TRBV20-1 and TRBJ1-1, with D unclear. CDR1 and CDR2 (germline): DFQATT, SNEGSKA (reference sequence). This CDR3 is built from 12 residues. Deletions cut 3 bases from V and 4 bases from J, with 9 bases between. This CDR3 reads CSASLGSTEAFF. The CDR3 DNA follows: TGCAGTGCTAGTCTAGGGTCCACTGAAGCTTTCTTT.

In its sample, this clonotype was seen a few times. The chain joins TRBV5-1 to TRBJ2-2, with D unresolved. Germline V gene sequence: CDR1 SGHRS, CDR2 YFSETQ. The CDR3 spans 14 residues. The V end lost 3 bases, the J end lost 6 bases, and 12 bases lay between the germline ends. CDR3 in amino acids: CASSYQSGPGELFF. CDR3 coding DNA: TGCGCCAGCAGCTACCAGTCCGGGCCCGGGGAGCTGTTTTTT.

This clonotype was seen at least ten times. The gene calls are TRBV7-2 and TRBJ2-1, with 10 bases fitting TRBD2. Germline V gene data show CDR1 as SGHTA and CDR2 as FQGNSA. V trimming: 0 bases; J trimming: 7 bases; junction bases outside the gene matches: 6. The CDR3 loop spans 16 amino acids. CDR3 nucleotides: TGTGCCAGCAGCTTAGCCTTGACTAGCGGGCGGAATGAGCAGTTCTTC. Its translation is CASSLALTSGRNEQFF.

As regards this clonotype: A much bigger clone sits one base away, suggesting this may be a read error. The genes are TRBV6-2 or TRBV6-3 and TRBJ2-7; D possibly uses TRBD1 or TRBD2 (5 bases each). The ends were cut back, 3 bases at V and 6 bases at J, with 9 bases in the middle. The CDR3 sequence is 12 residues long. Looked up from germline, CDR1 is MNHEY and CDR2 is SVGEGT. The CDR3 spells CASSYVGTEQYF. In DNA form, the CDR3 reads TGTGCCAGCAGTTATGTGGGGACCGAGCAGTACTTC.

This clonotype showed up many times. The chain couples TRBV12-3 or TRBV12-4 to TRBJ2-2; D may be TRBD1 (6 bases). The CDR3 runs 14 residues. V lost 3 bases, J lost 7 bases, and 12 bases lay in between. CDR3 sequence reads: CASSFGQGIGELFF. CDR3 bases: TGTGCCAGCAGTTTTGGTCAGGGGATCGGGGAGCTGTTTTTT.

This clonotype was counted a few times. CDR3 nucleotides: TGTGCCAGCGGATTGACAGGGTGGGTGGTTGAAGCTTTCTTT. It yields the protein CASGLTGWVVEAFF. J is TRBJ1-1 and V is TRBV7-2, with TRBD1 matching over 7 bases. Trimming removed 8 bases from V and 7 bases from J; junction bases left unmatched: 13. Germline CDR1 reads SGHTA; CDR2 reads FQGNSA. The CDR3 totals 14 residues.

There are a few counts of this clonotype. The chain carries TRBV6-2 or TRBV6-3 and TRBJ2-7; 7 positions match TRBD1. The length of the CDR3 is 13 residues. The junction had 6 bases not matched to a gene; V was cut back by 7 bases and J by 3 bases. Per germline, CDR1 MNHEY and CDR2 SVGEGT. CDR3 coding DNA: TGTGCCAGCAAACCGACAGGGTACTACGAGCAGTACTTC. Its protein product is CASKPTGYYEQYF.

In this sample, this clonotype turned up many times. V is TRBV12-3 or TRBV12-4 and J is TRBJ2-7; unclear D gene. V was shortened by 3 bases and J by 4 bases, with 7 bases between the two germline ends. This CDR3 has 12 residues. Written as DNA, the CDR3 is TGTGCCAGCAGTTTGATGGGTTACGAGCAGTACTTC. Amino acid sequence: CASSLMGYEQYF.

At least ten counts were recorded for this clonotype. The chain recombines TRBV11-2 with TRBJ2-5, with TRBD2 matching 12 bases. In germline, CDR1 is SGHAT, CDR2 FQNNGV. V trimming: 4 bases; J trimming: 5 bases; junction bases outside the gene matches: 11. The CDR3 sequence is 17 residues long. CDR3 region: CASSSALAGGRQETQYF. The CDR3, as DNA: TGTGCCAGCAGCTCGGCACTAGCGGGAGGTCGACAGGAGACCCAGTACTTC.

This clonotype was counted ten times or more. The rearrangement links TRBV6-1 to TRBJ2-3; TRBD2 matches 8 bases. Germline-derived CDR1 and CDR2 are MNHNS and SASEGT. The CDR3 contains 14 residues. V lost 6 bases to trimming and J lost 5 bases; unmatched junction nucleotides: 7. CDR3 sequence reads: CASRHSGGGDTQYF. The CDR3 DNA reads TGTGCCAGCAGACACAGCGGGGGAGGAGATACGCAGTATTTT.

There are many counts of this clonotype. This chain joins TRBV24-1 and TRBJ2-1; D is perhaps TRBD1 (6 bases). Trimming removed 4 bases at V and 0 bases at J, with 6 bases between. The CDR3 extends over 14 amino acids. The germline V gene has CDR1 KGHDR and CDR2 SFDVKD. The CDR3 region is CATSEDSSYNEQFF. The CDR3 coding sequence is TGTGCCACCAGTGAGGACAGCTCCTACAATGAGCAGTTCTTC.

This clonotype was counted many times. This chain uses TRBV6-5 with TRBJ2-5; TRBD2 aligns across 14 bases. Germline V CDR1 and CDR2: MNHEY, SVGAGI. J was trimmed by 5 bases and V by 3 bases; bases with no gene match: 5. CDR3 length: 16 amino acids. The CDR3, as DNA: TGTGCCAGCAGTTATGGACTAGCGGGAGGAGGCGAGACCCAGTACTTC. This translates into CASSYGLAGGGETQYF.

This clonotype occurred many times. The chain couples TRBV14 to TRBJ1-1; D call uncertain. V shed 1 base and J shed 3 bases, with 15 bases lying between them. The CDR3 totals 16 residues. Germline assignment: CDR1 SGHDN and CDR2 FVKESK. CDR3 region: CASSQGYLGLDTEAFF. DNA of the CDR3: TGTGCCAGCAGCCAAGGCTATTTAGGGTTAGACACTGAAGCTTTCTTT.

This clonotype was counted at least ten times. The CDR3 loop is CASSLTGTGNYNEQFF. CDR3 coding DNA: TGTGCCAGCAGCTTGACCGGGACAGGGAATTACAATGAGCAGTTCTTC. The chain is built from TRBV7-2 and TRBJ2-1; 9 bases are a match to TRBD1. From germline, CDR1 is SGHTA and CDR2 FQGNSA. The CDR3 loop spans 16 amino acids. V lost 3 bases to trimming and J lost 4 bases; unmatched junction nucleotides: 7.

This clonotype has a count of ten or more. The chain recombines TRBV3-1 with TRBJ1-6; 8 nucleotides match TRBD1. CDR3 length: 17 amino acids. The germline V gene encodes CDR1 LGHDT and CDR2 YNNKEL (reference sequence). V lost 4 bases to trimming and J lost 7 bases; unmatched junction nucleotides: 12. In nucleotides, the CDR3 is TGTGCCAGCAGCCTCCAATTTGGACAGGGAAAGAATTCACCCCTCCACTTT. Its translation is CASSLQFGQGKNSPLHF.

This clonotype was seen repeatedly, ten times or more. The chain recombines TRBV29-1 with TRBJ2-3; 13 bases fit TRBD2. The CDR3 runs 14 residues. CDR1 SQVTM and CDR2 ANQGSEA come from the germline V gene. Trimming at V came to 8 bases and at J to 10 bases, leaving 12 bases not matched to a gene. CDR3 amino acids: CSSAMGLAGSPQYF. The CDR3 DNA sequence: TGCAGCTCCGCCATGGGACTAGCGGGAAGTCCGCAGTATTTT.

In its sample, this clonotype was seen many times. The chain is built from TRBV5-1 and TRBJ2-6; D gene unclear. Trimming took off 6 bases at V and 4 bases at J, with 11 bases between the two ends. There are 14 residues in the CDR3. Looked up from germline, CDR1 is SGHRS and CDR2 is YFSETQ. CDR3 in DNA: TGCGCCAGCAAGGATACAGCCGGGGCCAACGTCCTGACTTTC. Encoded protein: CASKDTAGANVLTF.

This clonotype has a count of ten or more. This chain links TRBV15 with TRBJ2-5; D is possibly TRBD1 (6 bases). The CDR3 contains 14 residues. Germline CDR1 LNHNV, CDR2 YYDKDF (reference sequence). V lost 1 base and J 5 bases, leaving 11 bases between the germline ends. The CDR3 region is CATSRVTGSETQYF. DNA of the CDR3: TGTGCCACCAGCAGAGTTACAGGGTCGGAGACCCAGTACTTC.

This clonotype was seen ten or more times. The chain is built from TRBV6-8 and TRBJ2-1, with D tentatively TRBD1 (6 bases). Germline CDR1 MNHGY, CDR2 SAAAGT. This CDR3 contains 11 residues. V shed 10 bases and J shed 6 bases, with 10 bases lying between them. CDR3 sequence reads: CATDRLNEQFF. The CDR3, as DNA: TGTGCCACTGACAGGCTCAATGAGCAGTTCTTC.

This clonotype has only a few counts. V gene TRBV30 combines with J gene TRBJ2-3; D unresolved. The CDR3 spans 8 residues. V was shortened by 6 bases and J by 7 bases, with 2 bases between the two germline ends. Germline V gene lookup returns CDR1 GTSNPN and CDR2 SVGIG (reference sequence). As DNA, the CDR3 is TGTGCCTGTAATACGCAGTATTTT. Its protein product is CACNTQYF.

This clonotype was recorded many times. The CDR3 nucleotides read TGTGCCAGCAGCTTACTACAGAATTCACCCCTCCACTTT. It encodes CASSLLQNSPLHF. The rearrangement links TRBV7-2 to TRBJ1-6, with D unclear. V gave up 2 bases and J gave up 7 bases, with 6 bases separating them. Germline V CDR1 and CDR2: SGHTA, FQGNSA. The CDR3 is made up of 13 amino acids.

The table lists this clonotype with many counts. The chain joins TRBV24-1 to TRBJ1-2, with unresolved D. In germline, CDR1 is KGHDR, CDR2 SFDVKD. V lost 1 base and J 2 bases, leaving 7 bases between the germline ends. This CDR3 is 14 amino acids long. Written as DNA, the CDR3 is TGTGCCACCAGTGATTTTGAGAAAAACTATGGCTACACCTTC. The encoded protein is CATSDFEKNYGYTF.

This clonotype was seen at least ten times. This sequence joins TRBV5-8 and TRBJ2-5; D gene ambiguous. This CDR3 contains 14 residues. V lost 0 bases and J lost 5, with 11 bases in between. The germline gives CDR1 SGHTS, CDR2 YDEGEE. CDR3 residues: CASSLGLQTETQYF. The CDR3 DNA reads as TGTGCCAGCAGCTTGGGCTTACAGACGGAGACCCAGTACTTC.

This clonotype was counted at least ten times. The V call is TRBV20-1, the J call TRBJ2-3; D possibly uses TRBD1 or TRBD2 (5 bases each). This CDR3 is built from 11 residues. The ends were cut back, 6 bases at V and 14 bases at J, with 18 bases in the middle. Germline lookup yields CDR1 DFQATT and CDR2 SNEGSKA (reference sequence). CDR3 loop: CSAGTGLDRYF. The CDR3, as DNA: TGCAGTGCGGGGACCGGACTGGACCGGTATTTT.

Ten or more counts support this clonotype. J is TRBJ1-5 and V is TRBV12-3 or TRBV12-4, with D hard to call. There are 14 residues in the CDR3. Between the trimmed V and J ends, which lost 3 bases and 3 bases, there was a span of 9 bases. The CDR3 region is CASSLGGINQPQHF. The CDR3 bases are TGTGCCAGCAGTTTGGGAGGGATCAATCAGCCCCAGCATTTT.

This clonotype came up many times. The chain employs TRBV12-3 or TRBV12-4 and TRBJ2-1; D possibly corresponds to TRBD2 (5 bases). This CDR3 is 15 amino acids long. Trimming shortened V by 7 bases and J by 0 bases, and 13 bases separated the two germline ends. The CDR3 sequence is CASILGLNSYNEQFF. The CDR3 bases are TGTGCCAGCATTCTCGGACTCAACTCCTACAATGAGCAGTTCTTC.